The 32 T cell receptor beta chains below all came from one sample that was sequenced in a study of blood T cells in healthy people across ages. Primers used in a second PCR of roughly 6 to 12 cycles were a sample-barcoded 5' primer and a J-beta primer mix. TCRdb passed the 5' RACE reads through MiXCR, listing each CDR3 protein once. This sample has around 900,000 distinct CDR3 sequences, with approximately 50% found just once. The sequenced material came from blood. These receptors came from a woman aged 55 to 70 in good health.

The J gene is TRBJ2-7, the V gene TRBV28, with 8 bases that match TRBD1. CDR1 and CDR2 from the germline V gene are MDHEN and SYDVKM. V was pared by 6 bases and J by 9 bases, with 7 bases of the junction left unmatched. This CDR3 has 12 amino acids. CDR3 region: CASSRGHLVQYF. The CDR3 DNA reads TGTGCCAGCAGCAGGGGGCACCTAGTGCAGTACTTC.

The chain joins TRBV28 to TRBJ2-7, with TRBD2 matching 7 bases. This CDR3 has 14 amino acids. Germline V gene lookup returns CDR1 MDHEN and CDR2 SYDVKM. Trimming removed 3 bases from V and 5 bases from J; junction bases left unmatched: 7. CDR3 loop: CASSLTAGLDEQYF. DNA of the CDR3: TGTGCCAGCAGTTTGACAGCGGGACTCGACGAGCAGTACTTC.

This chain uses TRBV12-3 or TRBV12-4 with TRBJ2-1; the D is unclear. This CDR3 has 12 amino acids. Trimming removed 3 bases from V and 8 bases from J, with 8 bases in between. In DNA, the CDR3 is TGTGCCAGCAGTTTTCAGTGGGATGAGCAGTTCTTC. Translating it yields CASSFQWDEQFF.

The chain recombines TRBV7-8 with TRBJ2-7; TRBD1 matches at 9 bases. The CDR3 is 15 residues long. CDR1 is SGHVS and CDR2 is FQNEAQ in the germline V gene. The junction had 10 bases not matched to a gene; V was cut back by 4 bases and J by 6 bases. CDR3 protein: CASSSRDRGMGEQYF. CDR3 bases: TGTGCCAGCAGCTCCCGCGACAGGGGGATGGGCGAGCAGTACTTC.

The chain carries TRBV20-1 and TRBJ2-1, with TRBD2 as a possible D gene (6 bases). This CDR3 spans 14 amino acids. V shed 0 bases and J shed 6 bases, with 12 bases lying between them. Germline V lookup: CDR1 DFQATT, CDR2 SNEGSKA (reference sequence). The CDR3: CSARDSGGRNEQFF. The CDR3 DNA sequence: TGCAGTGCTAGAGATAGCGGCGGACGCAATGAGCAGTTCTTC.

The CDR3 protein is CASSRGLAEYNEQYF. The CDR3 bases are TGTGCCAGCAGCCGAGGACTAGCGGAGTACAATGAGCAGTACTTC. The gene calls are TRBV4-2 and TRBJ2-5; 10 bases line up with TRBD2. After removal of 4 bases from V and 11 bases from J, the junction contained 13 bases not matched to a gene. CDR1 is LGHNA and CDR2 is YNFKEQ in the germline V gene. This CDR3 region has 15 residues.

The chain couples TRBV20-1 to TRBJ2-5; 7 nucleotides agree with TRBD2. Germline trimming cut 6 bases from V and 5 bases from J; bases unmatched to any gene: 18. The CDR3 is 16 amino acids. CDR1 DFQATT and CDR2 SNEGSKA come from the germline V gene (reference sequence). The CDR3 nucleotides are TGCAGTGCCACCCCCGCAAATAGACCGCGGGAGGAGACCCAGTACTTC. Translating it yields CSATPANRPREETQYF.

The V call is TRBV11-2, the J call TRBJ2-7; D perhaps matches TRBD1 (6 bases). CDR1 is SGHAT and CDR2 is FQNNGV in the germline V gene. V shed 0 bases and J shed 4 bases, with 10 bases lying between them. The CDR3 is made up of 14 amino acids. The CDR3 DNA reads as TGTGCCAGCAGCTTAGACACACAGGGTTACGAGCAGTACTTC. It specifies CASSLDTQGYEQYF.

This rearrangement joins TRBV20-1 to TRBJ1-2; no clear D. The CDR3 spans 13 residues. Germline values: CDR1 DFQATT, CDR2 SNEGSKA (reference sequence). V shed 0 bases and J shed 7 bases, with 12 bases lying between them. CDR3 region: CSARDISGFGYTF. Written as DNA, the CDR3 is TGCAGTGCTAGAGATATAAGCGGTTTTGGCTACACCTTC.

The CDR3 DNA reads as TGTGCCAGCAGCAATGGGTACGGGGAGCTGTTTTTT. Translating gives CASSNGYGELFF. The chain recombines TRBV12-3 or TRBV12-4 with TRBJ2-2; D not certain. The V gene lost 6 bases and the J gene lost 7 bases, with 9 bases spanning the gap. The CDR3 sequence is 12 residues long.

This clonotype occurred a few times. The genes are TRBV18 and TRBJ2-7, with 8 bases lining up with TRBD1. In germline, CDR1 is KGHSH, CDR2 LQKENI. This CDR3 has 16 residues. The junction had 5 bases not matched to a gene; V was cut back by 1 base and J by 0 bases. CDR3 nucleotides: TGTGCCAGCTCACCACAGGGACAGGATTACTCCTACGAGCAGTACTTC. Amino acids: CASSPQGQDYSYEQYF.

The chain employs TRBV28 and TRBJ2-7; 8 positions agree with TRBD1. The V gene's germline CDR1 is MDHEN and CDR2 SYDVKM. V lost 6 bases and J lost 7; bases outside the gene matches: 20. CDR3 length: 17 residues. The chain's CDR3 is CASRLSLIRGPDNEQYF. DNA of the CDR3: TGTGCCAGCAGGCTGTCTTTGATCAGGGGGCCAGACAATGAGCAGTACTTC.

The V and J genes are TRBV29-1 and TRBJ1-5; D call uncertain. This CDR3 comprises 13 residues. V was pared by 2 bases and J by 6 bases, with 11 bases between. Germline V gives CDR1 SQVTM, CDR2 ANQGSEA. CDR3 coding DNA: TGCAGCGTTGAATACAGCAAAGGTCAGCCCCAGCATTTT. It yields the protein CSVEYSKGQPQHF.

The rearrangement joins TRBV20-1 to TRBJ2-4; 12 positions agree with TRBD2. The assigned J gene may be wrong: the sequence end matches TRBJ2-7 better. CDR3 length equals 16 residues. Per the germline V gene, CDR1 is DFQATT and CDR2 is SNEGSKA (reference sequence). The CDR3: CSASTGLAGHSYEQYF. The CDR3 DNA is TGCAGTGCTAGCACGGGACTAGCGGGCCATAGCTACGAGCAGTACTTC.

Of note for this clonotype: The junction differs from germline at one of its ends, possibly a read error. V and J are TRBV7-6 and TRBJ2-7; D perhaps matches TRBD2 (5 bases). This CDR3 has 13 residues. Per germline, CDR1 SGHVS and CDR2 FNYEAQ. The CDR3, as DNA: TGTGCCAGCAGCACCCAAAGCTACAATGAGCGGTTCTTC. Translated: CASSTQSYNERFF.

The rearrangement uses TRBV20-1 and TRBJ2-1, with a tentative D call TRBD2 (6 bases). Germline CDR1 and CDR2: DFQATT and SNEGSKA (reference sequence). Trimming shortened V by 3 bases and J by 8 bases, and 17 bases separated the two germline ends. The CDR3 spans 14 residues. CDR3 DNA sequence: TGCAGTGCTAGTAGGGGCGGGAAGTTGTATGAGCAGTTCTTC. Protein: CSASRGGKLYEQFF.

A few counts support this clonotype. This rearrangement joins TRBV20-1 to TRBJ2-1; 7 nucleotides line up with TRBD1. V dropped 3 bases and J dropped 10; count of bases not matched to a gene: 6. Germline CDR1 DFQATT, CDR2 SNEGSKA (reference sequence). The CDR3 has 12 amino acids. The CDR3 DNA is TGCAGTGCTAGCTTAGGGGGCAGGGAGCAGTTCTTC. It codes for CSASLGGREQFF.

This clonotype was detected only a few times. The gene calls are TRBV3-1 and TRBJ2-5, with a tentative D call TRBD2 (6 bases). Germline CDR1 reads LGHDT; CDR2 reads YNNKEL (reference sequence). The CDR3 loop spans 13 amino acids. With 3 bases removed from V and 6 bases from J, the gap between germline ends came to 11 bases. The CDR3 region is CASSQRGSKTQYF. DNA for the CDR3: TGTGCCAGCAGCCAGCGGGGTTCGAAGACCCAGTACTTC.

The CDR3 DNA reads TGTGCCAGCAGGGGACAGGGAATTCAGCCCCAGCATTTT. It codes for CASRGQGIQPQHF. This chain uses TRBV12-3 or TRBV12-4 with TRBJ1-5, with 9 bases lining up with TRBD1. CDR3 length: 13 amino acids. The junction had 3 bases not matched to a gene; V was cut back by 6 bases and J by 6 bases.

The CDR3: CASSESSGRVAGPFTDTQYF. Written as DNA, the CDR3 is TGTGCCAGCAGTGAATCATCGGGTCGGGTAGCGGGCCCATTCACAGATACGCAGTATTTT. The chain employs TRBV2 and TRBJ2-3; 7 nucleotides line up with TRBD2. CDR3 length: 20 amino acids. The germline gives CDR1 SNHLY, CDR2 FYNNEI. V gave up 2 bases and J gave up 2 bases; unmatched junction bases: 19.

This chain connects TRBV9 to TRBJ2-5; TRBD2 matches at 12 bases. V dropped 5 bases and J dropped 5; count of bases not matched to a gene: 13. This CDR3 has 17 residues. The V gene's germline CDR1 is SGDLS and CDR2 YYNGEE. The CDR3 spells CASSKGVASGRGETQYF. Written as DNA, the CDR3 is TGTGCCAGCAGTAAGGGAGTGGCTAGCGGGAGGGGGGAGACCCAGTACTTC.

This chain connects TRBV7-3 to TRBJ2-3, with D hard to call. The CDR3 is made up of 15 amino acids. Germline V gives CDR1 SGHTA, CDR2 FQGTGA. The germline V and J ends were trimmed by 1 base and 4 bases, with 12 bases remaining between them. DNA of the CDR3: TGTGCCAGCAGCTTAATAGCTGCGTCCCCAGATACGCAGTATTTT. Translated: CASSLIAASPDTQYF. The full variable domain, its missing parts supplied by reference TRBV7-3 and TRBJ2-3, is GAGVSQTPSNKVTEKGKYVELRCDPISGHTALYWYRQSLGQGPEFLIYFQGTGAADDSGLPNDRFFAVRPEGSVSTLKIQRTERGDSAVYLCASSLIAASPDTQYFGPGTRLTVL.

This clonotype was picked up a small number of times. The J gene is TRBJ1-6, the V gene TRBV20-1; D is perhaps TRBD1 (5 bases). This CDR3 spans 13 amino acids. Germline CDR1 reads DFQATT; CDR2 reads SNEGSKA (reference sequence). V lost 3 bases, J lost 7 bases, and 10 bases lay in between. DNA of the CDR3: TGCAGTGCTAGGGGACCCAGAAATTCACCCCTCCACTTT. It is translated as CSARGPRNSPLHF.

As regards this clonotype: One junction end disagrees with the germline gene, perhaps due to a read error. The rearrangement uses TRBV29-1 and TRBJ2-3; 8 bases match TRBD2. This CDR3 has 16 amino acids. Germline lookup yields CDR1 SQVTM and CDR2 ANQGSEA. The CDR3 here is CNVENRISGTTDTQYF. In DNA, the CDR3 is TGCAACGTTGAAAATCGAATTAGCGGGACAACAGATACGCAGTATTTT.

This clonotype was seen a handful of times. This chain connects TRBV5-1 to TRBJ2-3; 7 positions match TRBD2. CDR3 size: 16 residues. The germline V gene encodes CDR1 SGHRS and CDR2 YFSETQ. Losses at the gene ends were 0 bases for V and 4 bases for J; bases not matched to a gene: 8. Written as DNA, the CDR3 is TGCGCCAGCAGCTTGGTTGGCGGGAGCCCCTCAGATACGCAGTATTTT. This gives the protein CASSLVGGSPSDTQYF.

This chain links TRBV5-1 with TRBJ2-7, with TRBD1 as a possible D gene (6 bases). Germline CDR1 SGHRS, CDR2 YFSETQ. Trimming stripped 2 bases from V and 5 bases from J, with 14 bases between. This CDR3 is 14 amino acids long. The CDR3 protein is CASSFAGAKNEQYF. In DNA form, the CDR3 reads TGCGCCAGCAGCTTCGCAGGGGCGAAGAACGAGCAGTACTTC. Complete variable domain (other parts from reference TRBV5-1 and TRBJ2-7): KAGVTQTPRYLIKTRGQQVTLSCSPISGHRSVSWYQQTPGQGLQFLFEYFSETQRNKGNFPGRFSGRQFSNSRSEMNVSTLELGDSALYLCASSFAGAKNEQYFGPGTRLTVT.

CDR3 protein: CASSYGGALATDTQYF. As DNA, the CDR3 is TGTGCCAGCAGTTATGGGGGCGCGTTAGCTACAGATACGCAGTATTTT. The chain has TRBV6-6 and TRBJ2-3; D is possibly TRBD1 (6 bases). CDR3 length: 16 amino acids. Looked up from germline, CDR1 is MNHNY and CDR2 is SVGAGI (reference sequence). V was pared by 3 bases and J by 3 bases, with 16 bases between.

The CDR3 region has the DNA TGCAGTGCTAGCCTACTAGCGGGAGGGCGAGACGAGCAGTACTTC. Translated: CSASLLAGGRDEQYF. V is TRBV20-1 and J is TRBJ2-5; 13 bases line up with TRBD2. The J call may be wrong; the DNA end is better matched by TRBJ2-7. This CDR3 region has 15 residues. Per germline, CDR1 DFQATT and CDR2 SNEGSKA (reference sequence).

This rearrangement joins TRBV4-3 to TRBJ1-2; TRBD1 agrees at 8 bases. The CDR3 has 16 residues. V gave up 1 base and J gave up 7 bases; unmatched junction bases: 11. Germline CDR1 is LGHNA and CDR2 is YSLEER. The CDR3 sequence is CASSQVRGQERSGYTF. CDR3 DNA: TGCGCCAGCAGCCAAGTAAGGGGACAGGAGCGTTCTGGCTACACCTTC.

This clonotype was seen a handful of times. V gene TRBV6-5 combines with J gene TRBJ2-1; the D is unclear. The CDR3 runs 11 residues. Per the germline V gene, CDR1 is MNHEY and CDR2 is SVGAGI. The V end lost 6 bases, the J end lost 5 bases, and 5 bases lay between the germline ends. The CDR3 region is CASRINNEQFF. As DNA, the CDR3 is TGTGCCAGCAGGATCAACAATGAGCAGTTCTTC.

The rearrangement links TRBV27 to TRBJ2-7; tentatively, D is TRBD1 (5 bases). V was trimmed by 4 bases and J by 10 bases, leaving 23 bases between them. Germline V CDR1 and CDR2: MNHEY, SMNVEV (reference sequence). The CDR3 is 15 residues long. The chain's CDR3 is CASSSSLGPAWSQYF. The CDR3, as DNA: TGTGCCAGCAGTTCGTCCCTGGGGCCAGCTTGGTCCCAGTACTTC.

This chain connects TRBV5-1 to TRBJ1-4, with 9 bases lining up with TRBD1. The CDR3 has 14 residues. V gave up 4 bases and J gave up 7 bases; unmatched junction bases: 5. CDR1 and CDR2 (germline): SGHRS, YFSETQ. CDR3 sequence: CASSVQGASEKLFF. For the CDR3, the DNA is TGCGCCAGCAGCGTACAGGGGGCGAGTGAAAAACTGTTTTTT.